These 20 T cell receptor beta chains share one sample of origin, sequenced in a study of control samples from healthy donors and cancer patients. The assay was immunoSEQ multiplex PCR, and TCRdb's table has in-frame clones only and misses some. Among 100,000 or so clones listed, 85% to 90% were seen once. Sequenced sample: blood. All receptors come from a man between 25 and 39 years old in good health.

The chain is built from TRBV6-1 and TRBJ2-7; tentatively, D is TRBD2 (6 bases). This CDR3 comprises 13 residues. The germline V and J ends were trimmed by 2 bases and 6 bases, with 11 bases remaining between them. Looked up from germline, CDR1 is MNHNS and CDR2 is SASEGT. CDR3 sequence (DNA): TGTGCCAGCAGTGAATCGGGGGTGCCCGAGCAGTACTTC. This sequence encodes CASSESGVPEQYF.

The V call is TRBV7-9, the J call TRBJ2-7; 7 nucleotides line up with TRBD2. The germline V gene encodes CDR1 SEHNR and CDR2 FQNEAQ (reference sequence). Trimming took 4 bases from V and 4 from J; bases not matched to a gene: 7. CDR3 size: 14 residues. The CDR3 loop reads CASSSSGTTYEQYF. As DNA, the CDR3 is TGTGCCAGCAGCTCTAGCGGTACGACGTACGAGCAGTACTTC.

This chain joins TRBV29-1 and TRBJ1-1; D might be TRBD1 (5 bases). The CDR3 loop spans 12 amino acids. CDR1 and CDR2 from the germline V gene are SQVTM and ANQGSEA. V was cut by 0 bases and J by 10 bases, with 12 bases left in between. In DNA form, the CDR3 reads TGCAGCGTTGAAGAGGGCCCGAGGGGAGCTTTCTTT. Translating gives CSVEEGPRGAFF.

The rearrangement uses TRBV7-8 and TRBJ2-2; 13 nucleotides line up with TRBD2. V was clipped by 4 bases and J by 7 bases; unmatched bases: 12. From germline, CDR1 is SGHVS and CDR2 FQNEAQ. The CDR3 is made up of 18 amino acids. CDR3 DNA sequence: TGTGCCAGCAGCTCGCGGACTAGCGGGAGTTATGAGGGCGGGGAGCTGTTTTTT. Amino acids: CASSSRTSGSYEGGELFF.

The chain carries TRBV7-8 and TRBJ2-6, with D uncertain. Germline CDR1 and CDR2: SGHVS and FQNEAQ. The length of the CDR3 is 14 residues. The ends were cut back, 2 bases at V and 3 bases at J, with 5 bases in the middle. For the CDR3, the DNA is TGTGCCAGCAGCTTACGAGATGGGGCCAACGTCCTGACTTTC. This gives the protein CASSLRDGANVLTF.

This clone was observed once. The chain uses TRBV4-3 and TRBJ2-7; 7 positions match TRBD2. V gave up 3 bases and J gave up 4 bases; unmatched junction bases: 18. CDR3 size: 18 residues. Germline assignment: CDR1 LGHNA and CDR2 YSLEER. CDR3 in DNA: TGCGCCAGCAGCCAGGGGGGGGTAGGGCTAGCGGCAGCATACGAGCAGTACTTC. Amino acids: CASSQGGVGLAAAYEQYF.

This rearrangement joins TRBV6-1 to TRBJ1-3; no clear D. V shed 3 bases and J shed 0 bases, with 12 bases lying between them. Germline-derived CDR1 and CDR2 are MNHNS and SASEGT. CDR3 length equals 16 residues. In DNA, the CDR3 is TGTGCCAGCAGTGACCTCAGGTACTACTCTGGAAACACCATATATTTT. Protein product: CASSDLRYYSGNTIYF.

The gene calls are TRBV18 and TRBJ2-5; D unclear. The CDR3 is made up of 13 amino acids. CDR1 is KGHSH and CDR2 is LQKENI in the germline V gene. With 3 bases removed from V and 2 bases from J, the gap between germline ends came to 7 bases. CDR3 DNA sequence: TGTGCCAGCTCACCGACACCACAAGAGACCCAGTACTTC. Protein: CASSPTPQETQYF.

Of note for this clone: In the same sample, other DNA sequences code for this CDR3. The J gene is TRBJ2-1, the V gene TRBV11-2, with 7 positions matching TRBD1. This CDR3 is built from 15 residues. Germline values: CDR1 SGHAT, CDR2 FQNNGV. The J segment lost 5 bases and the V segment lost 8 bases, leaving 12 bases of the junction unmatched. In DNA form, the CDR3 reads TGTGCCAGCCGAGCTAGGGGGCGTCTGAACAATGAGCAGTTCTTC. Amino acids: CASRARGRLNNEQFF.

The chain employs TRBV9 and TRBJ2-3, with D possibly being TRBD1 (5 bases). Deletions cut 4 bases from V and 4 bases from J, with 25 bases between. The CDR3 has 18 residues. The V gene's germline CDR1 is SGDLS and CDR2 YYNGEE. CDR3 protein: CASSPPLLQGPSADTQYF. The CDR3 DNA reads TGTGCCAGCAGCCCCCCACTACTTCAGGGCCCTTCCGCAGATACGCAGTATTTT.

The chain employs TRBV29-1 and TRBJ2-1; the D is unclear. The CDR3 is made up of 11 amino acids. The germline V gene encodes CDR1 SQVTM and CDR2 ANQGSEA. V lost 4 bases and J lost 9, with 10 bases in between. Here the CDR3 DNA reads TGCAGCGTTGGGGCCCGCCTTGAGCAGTTCTTC. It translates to CSVGARLEQFF.

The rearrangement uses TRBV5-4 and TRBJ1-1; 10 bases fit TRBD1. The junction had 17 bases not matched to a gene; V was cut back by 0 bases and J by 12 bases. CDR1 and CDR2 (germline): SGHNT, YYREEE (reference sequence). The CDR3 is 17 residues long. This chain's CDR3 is CASSLAAGTGAQQRTFF. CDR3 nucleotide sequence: TGTGCCAGCAGCTTGGCAGCTGGGACAGGGGCCCAGCAAAGGACTTTCTTT.

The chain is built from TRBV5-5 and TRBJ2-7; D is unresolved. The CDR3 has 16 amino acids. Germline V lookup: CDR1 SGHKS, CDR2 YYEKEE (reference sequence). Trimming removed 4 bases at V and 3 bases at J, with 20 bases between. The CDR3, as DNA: TGTGCCAGCAGCCCCATACCCCTGCTCAAAGACTACGAGCAGTACTTC. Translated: CASSPIPLLKDYEQYF.

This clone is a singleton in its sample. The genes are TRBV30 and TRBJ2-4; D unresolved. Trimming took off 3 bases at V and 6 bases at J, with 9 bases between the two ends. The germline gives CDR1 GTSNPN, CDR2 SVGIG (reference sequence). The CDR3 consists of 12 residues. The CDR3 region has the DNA TGTGCCTGGAGCGGAGCCGTAAACATTCAGTACTTC. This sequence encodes CAWSGAVNIQYF.

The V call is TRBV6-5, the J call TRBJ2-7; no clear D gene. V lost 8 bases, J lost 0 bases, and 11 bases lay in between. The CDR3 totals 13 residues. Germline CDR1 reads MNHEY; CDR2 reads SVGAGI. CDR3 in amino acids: CASSEESSYEQYF. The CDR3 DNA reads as TGTGCCAGCTCTGAGGAGAGCTCCTACGAGCAGTACTTC.

DNA of the CDR3: TGTGCCAGCAGTTTCCAACGGGGCGGGATCGAGCAGTACTTC. Translation gives CASSFQRGGIEQYF. V and J are TRBV6-2 or TRBV6-3 and TRBJ2-7; a possible D gene is TRBD2 (6 bases). CDR1 MNHEY and CDR2 SVGEGT come from the germline V gene. V was shortened by 4 bases and J by 6 bases, with 16 bases between the two germline ends. The CDR3 is 14 amino acids.

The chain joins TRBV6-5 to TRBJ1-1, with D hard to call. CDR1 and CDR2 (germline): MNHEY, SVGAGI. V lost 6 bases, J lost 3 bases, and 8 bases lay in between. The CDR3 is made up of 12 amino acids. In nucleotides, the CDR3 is TGTGCCAGCAGGGACCGTCACACTGAAGCTTTCTTT. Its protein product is CASRDRHTEAFF.

CDR3 bases: TGTGCCAGTAGTATCCCGCCGGGAGGTGACAAAAACATTCAGTACTTC. Amino acid sequence: CASSIPPGGDKNIQYF. The chain links TRBV19 to TRBJ2-4; 7 bases are a match to TRBD2. CDR1 and CDR2 (germline): LNHDA, SQIVND (reference sequence). There are 16 residues in the CDR3. V gave up 3 bases and J gave up 3 bases; unmatched junction bases: 8.

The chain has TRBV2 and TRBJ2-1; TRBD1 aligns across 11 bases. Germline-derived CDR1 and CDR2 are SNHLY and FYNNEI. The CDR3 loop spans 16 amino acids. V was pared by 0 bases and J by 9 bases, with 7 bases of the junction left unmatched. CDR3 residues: CASSEAWGQGGREQFF. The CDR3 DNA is TGTGCCAGCAGTGAAGCCTGGGGACAGGGGGGTCGTGAGCAGTTCTTC.

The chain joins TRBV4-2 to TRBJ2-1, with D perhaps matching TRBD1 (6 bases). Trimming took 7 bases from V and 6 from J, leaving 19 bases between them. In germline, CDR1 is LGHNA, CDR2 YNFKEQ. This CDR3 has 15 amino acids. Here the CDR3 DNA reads TGTGCCAGCAAGCACGAAACAGGGCTGGCCAATGAGCAGTTCTTC. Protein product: CASKHETGLANEQFF.